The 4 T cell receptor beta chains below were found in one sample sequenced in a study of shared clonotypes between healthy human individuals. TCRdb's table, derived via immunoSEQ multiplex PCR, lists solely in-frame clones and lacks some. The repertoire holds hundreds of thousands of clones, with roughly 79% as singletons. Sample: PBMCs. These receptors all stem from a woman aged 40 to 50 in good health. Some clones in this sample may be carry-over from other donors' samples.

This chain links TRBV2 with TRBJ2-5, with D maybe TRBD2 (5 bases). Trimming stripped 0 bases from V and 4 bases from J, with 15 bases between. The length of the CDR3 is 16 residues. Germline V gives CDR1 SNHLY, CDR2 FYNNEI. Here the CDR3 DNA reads TGTGCCAGCAGTGAAGCTTGGGCATCCCGGGGAGAGACCCAGTACTTC. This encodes CASSEAWASRGETQYF.

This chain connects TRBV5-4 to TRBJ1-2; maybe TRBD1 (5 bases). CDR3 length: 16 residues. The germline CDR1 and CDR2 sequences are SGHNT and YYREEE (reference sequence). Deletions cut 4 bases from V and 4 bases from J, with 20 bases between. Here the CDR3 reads CASSPITTTVSYGYTF. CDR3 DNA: TGTGCCAGCAGCCCCATAACGACGACAGTTTCCTATGGCTACACCTTC. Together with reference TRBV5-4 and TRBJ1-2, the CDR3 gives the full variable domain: ETGVTQSPTHLIKTRGQQVTLRCSSQSGHNTVSWYQQALGQGPQFIFQYYREEENGRGNFPPRFSGLQFPNYSSELNVNALELDDSALYLCASSPITTTVSYGYTFGSGTRLTVV.

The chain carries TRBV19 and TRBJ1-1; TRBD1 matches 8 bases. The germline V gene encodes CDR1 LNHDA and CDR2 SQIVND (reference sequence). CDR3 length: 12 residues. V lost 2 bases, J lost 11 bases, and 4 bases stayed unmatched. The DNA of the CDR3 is TGTGCCAGTAGTATATCGACAGGGGTGGCTTTCTTT. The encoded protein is CASSISTGVAFF. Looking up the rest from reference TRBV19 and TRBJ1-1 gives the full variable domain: DGGITQSPKYLFRKEGQNVTLSCEQNLNHDAMYWYRQDPGQGLRLIYYSQIVNDFQKGDIAEGYSVSREKKESFPLTVTSAQKNPTAFYLCASSISTGVAFFGQGTRLTVV.

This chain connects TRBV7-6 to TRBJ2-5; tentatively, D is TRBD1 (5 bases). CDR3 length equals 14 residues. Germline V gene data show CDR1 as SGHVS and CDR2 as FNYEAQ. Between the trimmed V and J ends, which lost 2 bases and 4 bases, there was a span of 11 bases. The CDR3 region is CASSLNTGRETQYF. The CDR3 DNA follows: TGTGCCAGCAGCTTAAACACAGGCAGAGAGACCCAGTACTTC.